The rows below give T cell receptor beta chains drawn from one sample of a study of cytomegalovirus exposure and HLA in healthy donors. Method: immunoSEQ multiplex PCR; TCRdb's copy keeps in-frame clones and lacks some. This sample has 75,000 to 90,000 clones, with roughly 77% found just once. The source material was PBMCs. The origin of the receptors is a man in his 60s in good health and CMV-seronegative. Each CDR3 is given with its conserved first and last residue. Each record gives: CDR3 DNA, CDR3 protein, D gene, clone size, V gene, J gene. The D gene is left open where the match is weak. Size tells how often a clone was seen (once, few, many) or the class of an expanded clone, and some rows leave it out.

TGTGCCAGCAGTGGTGGTGGGGGTCTGAGCGGGGTGGACACCGGGGAGCTGTTTTTT,CASSGGGGLSGVDTGELFF,TRBD2,.,TRBV2,TRBJ2-2
TGTGCCAGCAGCCCTACGCAATACAATGAGCAGTTCTTC,CASSPTQYNEQFF,.,.,TRBV6-5,TRBJ2-1
TGTGCCAGCGCTGCCCGCGGTGGGGCCAGGCCAAACTATGGCTACACCTTC,CASAARGGARPNYGYTF,.,once,TRBV11-3,TRBJ1-2
TGCGCCAGCAGCTTCCAGGGGGACGGTGAAAAACTGTTTTTT,CASSFQGDGEKLFF,TRBD1,.,TRBV5-1,TRBJ1-4
TGTGCCAGCAGCTCCGGGGGACTGAACACCGGGGAGCTGTTTTTT,CASSSGGLNTGELFF,.,.,TRBV6-4,TRBJ2-2
TGTGCCAGCAGTTCTCAGGGAAATCAGCCCCAGCATTTT,CASSSQGNQPQHF,.,once,TRBV2,TRBJ1-5
TGTGCCAGCAGCCCCGAATTGAGGGGGGGTTACAATGAGCAGTTCTTC,CASSPELRGGYNEQFF,.,few,TRBV5-6,TRBJ2-1
TGTGCCAGCAGTCGCCGGACAGGGGGCTACGAGCAGTACTTC,CASSRRTGGYEQYF,TRBD1,few,TRBV6-5,TRBJ2-7
TGTTCCAGCAGCCCGAGGGGTCAGGGGGCACGTACTGAAGCTTTCTTT,CSSSPRGQGARTEAFF,TRBD1,.,TRBV7-9,TRBJ1-1
TGTGCCAGCAGCTTAGCAGGGGGCGATGGCTACACCTTC,CASSLAGGDGYTF,TRBD1,.,TRBV13,TRBJ1-2
TGCAGCGTTGAAAGCATCGCCGGAACGGGGGCTTTCTTT,CSVESIAGTGAFF,.,.,TRBV29-1,TRBJ1-1
TGTGCCAGCACCTCACCGGGACAGGGGTACACTGAAGCTTTCTTT,CASTSPGQGYTEAFF,TRBD1,.,TRBV6-5,TRBJ1-1
TGTGCCAGCAGTTTAACCTTGACAGGGCCCCAGCATTTT,CASSLTLTGPQHF,.,.,TRBV6-5,TRBJ1-5
TGTGCCAGCAGCCCCAGCGCGGGGGACTCCTTCTACGAGCAGTACTTC,CASSPSAGDSFYEQYF,TRBD2,.,TRBV7-2,TRBJ2-7
TGCGCCAGCAGCCAAGGAACGGGGGGGGGTTACAATGAGCAGTTCTTC,CASSQGTGGGYNEQFF,TRBD2,once,TRBV4-1,TRBJ2-1
TGCGCCAGCAGCACAGGGCTCCCCTACGAGCAGTACTTC,CASSTGLPYEQYF,.,.,TRBV5-1,TRBJ2-7
TGTGCCAGCGTCCGGGACACTGAAGCTTTCTTT,CASVRDTEAFF,.,few,TRBV6-5,TRBJ1-1
TGTGCCAGCAGCTTGGCGGGGGGGCGCACAGATACGCAGTATTTT,CASSLAGGRTDTQYF,TRBD2,.,TRBV7-3,TRBJ2-3
TGTGCCAGCAGCTTGACAGGGGGAAATTCACCCCTCCACTTT,CASSLTGGNSPLHF,TRBD1,once,TRBV11-2,TRBJ1-6
TGTGCCAGCAGTTTAGGGCCGTACAGGAAAGGCCAAAAACTGTTTTTT,CASSLGPYRKGQKLFF,.,.,TRBV27,TRBJ1-4
TGCGCCAGCAGCTTTATCCTCCGAGAGACCCAGTACTTC,CASSFILRETQYF,.,.,TRBV5-1,TRBJ2-5
TGCGCCAGCAGTCAATGCCCGTGGGGGGTGAACACTGAAGCTTTCTTT,CASSQCPWGVNTEAFF,.,few,TRBV23-1,TRBJ1-1
TGTGCCAGCAGTCCGGCGGGTGAGGAGCTGTTTTTT,CASSPAGEELFF,.,.,TRBV9,TRBJ2-2
TGTGCCAGCAGCTCCGGGACAGCGAACACCGGGGAGCTGTTTTTT,CASSSGTANTGELFF,TRBD1,.,TRBV7-3,TRBJ2-2
TGTGCCAGCAGTGAATTCGAGGAAACCTACGAGCAGTACTTC,CASSEFEETYEQYF,.,.,TRBV6-1,TRBJ2-7
TGTGCCAGCAGCTTAGACAGTGGGGGGGCCTTTGGTGAGCAGTTCTTC,CASSLDSGGAFGEQFF,.,.,TRBV7-2,TRBJ2-1